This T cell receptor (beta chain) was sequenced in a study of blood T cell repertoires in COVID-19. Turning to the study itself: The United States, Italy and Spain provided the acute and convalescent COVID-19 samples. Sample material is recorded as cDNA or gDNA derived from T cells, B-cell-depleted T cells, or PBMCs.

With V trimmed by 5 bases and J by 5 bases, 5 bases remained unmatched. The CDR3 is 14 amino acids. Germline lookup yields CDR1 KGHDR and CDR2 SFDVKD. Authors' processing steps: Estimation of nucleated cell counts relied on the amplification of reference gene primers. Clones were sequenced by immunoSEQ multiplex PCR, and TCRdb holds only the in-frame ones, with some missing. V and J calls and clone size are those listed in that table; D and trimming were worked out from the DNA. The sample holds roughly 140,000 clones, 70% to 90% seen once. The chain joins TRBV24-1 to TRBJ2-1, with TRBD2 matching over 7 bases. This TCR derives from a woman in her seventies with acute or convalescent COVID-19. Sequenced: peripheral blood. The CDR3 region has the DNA TGTGCCACCAGTGGCCGGGGAGGGGACAATGAGCAGTTCTTC. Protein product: CATSGRGGDNEQFF.